This T cell receptor (beta chain) stems from a study of blood T cells in healthy people across ages. Together with a sample-barcoded 5' primer, a J-beta primer mix was included in a second PCR lasting roughly 6 to 12 cycles. TCRdb used MiXCR to reprocess the 5' RACE reads, holding one entry per CDR3 protein. The sample carries hundreds of thousands of distinct CDR3 sequences, around 25% recorded once. In this sample, this clonotype turned up many times. This CDR3 region has 14 residues. Germline V gene data show CDR1 as SGDLS and CDR2 as YYNGEE. The V segment lost 0 bases and the J segment 3 bases; nucleotides outside the gene matches: 0. The data also belong to a second study, concerning T cells of mothers and their children. From that study: A slight, non-significant increase in overlap was found for related mother-child pairs relative to unrelated pairs.

Sequencing was carried out using blood. The origin of this receptor is a boy younger than 18 in good health. V gene TRBV9 combines with J gene TRBJ2-1; 7 bases are a match to TRBD2. The CDR3 region is CASSVGTSYNEQFF. The CDR3 nucleotides read TGTGCCAGCAGCGTAGGGACTAGCTACAATGAGCAGTTCTTC.